The 26 T cell receptor beta chains reported below all come from one sample, sequenced in a study of OX40 agonist ivuxolimab in advanced cancers. TCRdb's table, derived via immunoSEQ multiplex PCR, lists solely in-frame clones and lacks some. The table records roughly 34,000 clones, approximately 84% of them present only once. The sample was CD4+ or CD8+ T cells sorted from blood, taken in a trial of the OX40 agonist ivuxolimab. All receptors derive from an adult with an advanced solid tumor such as melanoma, head and neck, liver or kidney cancer.

V usage is TRBV30 and J usage is TRBJ2-1, with 8 bases that match TRBD2. The germline gives CDR1 GTSNPN, CDR2 SVGIG (reference sequence). This CDR3 comprises 12 residues. Trimming at V came to 4 bases and at J to 10 bases, leaving 6 bases not matched to a gene. The CDR3 DNA follows: TGTGCCTGGACGGGACTAGAACTAGAGCAGTTCTTC. This translates into CAWTGLELEQFF.

The J gene is TRBJ2-5, the V gene TRBV30, with 7 bases identical to TRBD1. The trim removed 1 base at V and 4 bases at J, leaving 6 bases unmatched. The CDR3 sequence is 14 residues long. Germline lookup yields CDR1 GTSNPN and CDR2 SVGIG (reference sequence). The CDR3 region is CAWSEDPGGETQYF. The CDR3, as DNA: TGTGCCTGGAGTGAAGATCCAGGGGGAGAGACCCAGTACTTC. Looking up the rest from reference TRBV30 and TRBJ2-5 gives the full variable domain: SQTIHQWPATLVQPVGSPLSLECTVEGTSNPNLYWYRQAAGRGLQLLFYSVGIGQISSEVPQNLSASRPQDRQFILSSKKLLLSDSGFYLCAWSEDPGGETQYFGPGTRLLVL.

CDR3 bases: TGTGCCAGCAGCTTAGCCGGGCCCCCGGGGGGTGAGCAGTTCTTC. Its protein is CASSLAGPPGGEQFF. V is TRBV7-9 and J is TRBJ2-1, with TRBD2 matching 7 bases. The CDR3 runs to 15 residues. Trimming cost V 0 bases and J 9 bases; bases outside gene matches: 8. CDR1 and CDR2 from the germline V gene are SEHNR and FQNEAQ (reference sequence).

This chain joins TRBV9 and TRBJ1-1; D is uncertain. The germline CDR1 and CDR2 sequences are SGDLS and YYNGEE. The CDR3 has 14 amino acids. V lost 0 bases to trimming and J lost 4 bases, with 10 bases between them. The CDR3 protein is CASSVEPGSTEAFF. CDR3 in DNA: TGTGCCAGCAGCGTAGAGCCCGGGAGCACTGAAGCTTTCTTT.

The table lists this clone with a count of one. J is TRBJ1-5 and V is TRBV27, with TRBD1 matching over 7 bases. The CDR3 totals 15 residues. Germline assignment: CDR1 MNHEY and CDR2 SMNVEV (reference sequence). Losses at the gene ends were 2 bases for V and 4 bases for J; bases not matched to a gene: 5. In DNA, the CDR3 is TGTGCCAGCAGTTTAACAGGGGAGTGGAATCAGCCCCAGCATTTT. Protein sequence: CASSLTGEWNQPQHF.

The chain joins TRBV28 to TRBJ1-2, with D possibly TRBD1 on 5 matching bases. Germline V gives CDR1 MDHEN, CDR2 SYDVKM. The V end was cut by 7 bases, the J end by 0 bases, with 18 bases between. The CDR3 spans 16 residues. The CDR3 sequence: CASTLTAGTANYGYTF. The CDR3 region has the DNA TGTGCCAGCACTCTGACAGCAGGGACTGCTAACTATGGCTACACCTTC.

This chain joins TRBV2 and TRBJ2-7, with no clear D. Trimming pared 7 bases from V and 0 bases from J, leaving 19 bases between. CDR3 length equals 16 residues. Germline loops: CDR1 SNHLY, CDR2 FYNNEI. CDR3 in DNA: TGTGCCAGCACCGCTGATTGGGTGCAAAGCTCCTACGAGCAGTACTTC. It encodes CASTADWVQSSYEQYF.

The CDR3 region is CASSYSNWEAFF. The CDR3 coding sequence is TGTGCCAGCAGTTACTCGAACTGGGAAGCTTTCTTT. The genes are TRBV6-6 and TRBJ1-1; D is uncertain. This CDR3 contains 12 residues. CDR1 is MNHNY, CDR2 SVGAGI, per germline (reference sequence). Trimming left V 0 bases short and J 8 bases short, with 7 bases between.

This chain joins TRBV18 and TRBJ2-5; D is undetermined. This CDR3 region has 12 residues. Germline values: CDR1 KGHSH, CDR2 LQKENI. V shed 2 bases and J shed 3 bases, with 4 bases lying between them. CDR3 in DNA: TGTGCCAGCTCACCAACAAAAGAGACCCAGTACTTC. Its translation is CASSPTKETQYF.

This clone was picked up a small number of times. This rearrangement joins TRBV2 to TRBJ2-7, with 7 bases identical to TRBD1. CDR1 is SNHLY, CDR2 FYNNEI, per germline. The CDR3 covers 13 residues. V lost 3 bases, J lost 5 bases, and 4 bases stayed unmatched. The CDR3 DNA follows: TGTGCCAGCAGTGAGGGCGACAGGGACGAGCAGTACTTC. As protein: CASSEGDRDEQYF.

This chain links TRBV6-5 with TRBJ1-2; no clear D. Trimming took off 3 bases at V and 6 bases at J, with 11 bases between the two ends. This CDR3 region has 13 residues. The germline gives CDR1 MNHEY, CDR2 SVGAGI. The CDR3 is CASSYKGSDGYTF. As DNA, the CDR3 is TGTGCCAGCAGTTATAAAGGGTCGGATGGCTACACCTTC.

The CDR3 loop reads CASRPDRGGGANVLTF. CDR3 DNA: TGTGCCAGCAGGCCGGACAGGGGAGGTGGGGCCAACGTCCTGACTTTC. The chain uses TRBV14 and TRBJ2-6, with 9 bases fitting TRBD1. Germline V gene data show CDR1 as SGHDN and CDR2 as FVKESK. The CDR3 runs 16 residues. V was pared by 6 bases and J by 3 bases, with 6 bases of the junction left unmatched.

The J gene is TRBJ1-1, the V gene TRBV10-3; possible D gene TRBD1, 6 bases. Trimming stripped 11 bases from V and 1 base from J, with 14 bases between. Germline CDR1 ENHRY, CDR2 SYGVKD. The CDR3 consists of 13 residues. CDR3 DNA sequence: TGTGCCTTACAACAGGGCCAGAACACTGAAGCTTTCTTT. The encoded protein is CALQQGQNTEAFF.

J is TRBJ1-2 and V is TRBV29-1; D remains ambiguous. The CDR3 consists of 14 residues. Trimming removed 3 bases from V and 0 bases from J, with 11 bases in between. Germline CDR1 reads SQVTM; CDR2 reads ANQGSEA. DNA for the CDR3: TGCAGCGTTGATATTGCCAGAACTAACTATGGCTACACCTTC. Translated: CSVDIARTNYGYTF.

The chain recombines TRBV19 with TRBJ2-7; tentative D call: TRBD1 (5 bases). Germline V lookup: CDR1 LNHDA, CDR2 SQIVND (reference sequence). The CDR3 consists of 14 residues. V was clipped by 3 bases and J by 4 bases, with 13 bases between them. This CDR3 reads CASSMGRGQYEQYF. The CDR3 nucleotides are TGTGCCAGTAGTATGGGTAGGGGTCAGTACGAGCAGTACTTC.

The rearrangement uses TRBV6-1 and TRBJ1-6, with a tentative D call TRBD1 (6 bases). Germline loops: CDR1 MNHNS, CDR2 SASEGT. The CDR3 totals 15 residues. V dropped 4 bases and J dropped 4 bases, with 11 bases sitting between them. CDR3 nucleotide sequence: TGTGCCAGCAGTGGGACAGCTAGGTATAATTCACCCCTCCACTTT. This gives the protein CASSGTARYNSPLHF.

The DNA for the CDR3 is TGCGCCAGCAGCCAAGGGGCAGGAGCCCCTCATGGCTACACCTTC. Its translation is CASSQGAGAPHGYTF. The rearrangement uses TRBV4-3 and TRBJ1-2, with D uncertain. V lost 1 base, J lost 6 bases, and 15 bases lay in between. The CDR3 is 15 amino acids. Germline V gene data show CDR1 as LGHNA and CDR2 as YSLEER.

This chain uses TRBV6-6 with TRBJ2-1, with TRBD2 matching 9 bases. Trimming removed 4 bases from V and 12 bases from J; junction bases left unmatched: 16. Per germline, CDR1 MNHNY and CDR2 SVGAGI (reference sequence). This CDR3 has 16 amino acids. The CDR3 reads CASSFVAGVVRFGQFF. The CDR3 region has the DNA TGTGCCAGCAGTTTCGTAGCGGGAGTCGTGCGTTTTGGGCAGTTCTTC.

The CDR3 loop reads CASSLPVGQGEETQYF. For the CDR3, the DNA is TGCGCCAGCAGCTTGCCCGTGGGACAGGGCGAAGAGACCCAGTACTTC. The rearrangement links TRBV5-1 to TRBJ2-5; 9 nucleotides match TRBD1. The germline CDR1 and CDR2 sequences are SGHRS and YFSETQ. J lost 3 bases, V lost 1 base, and 7 bases had no gene match. This CDR3 spans 16 amino acids.

This chain joins TRBV6-1 and TRBJ2-3; the D gene is possibly TRBD1 (6 bases). Germline values: CDR1 MNHNS, CDR2 SASEGT. Trimming stripped 6 bases from V and 4 bases from J, with 14 bases between. The CDR3 is 14 residues long. CDR3 nucleotide sequence: TGTGCCAGCAGATCTACAGGGAACGCAGATACGCAGTATTTT. Its protein is CASRSTGNADTQYF.

The CDR3 DNA follows: TGTGCCATCAGTCTTGACGACAACAATGAGCAGTTCTTC. Amino acid sequence: CAISLDDNNEQFF. This chain joins TRBV10-3 and TRBJ2-1, with D uncertain. The V end lost 5 bases, the J end lost 5 bases, and 10 bases lay between the germline ends. Germline CDR1 and CDR2: ENHRY and SYGVKD. The CDR3 is 13 residues long.

This chain links TRBV28 with TRBJ2-5, with a weak D call TRBD2 (5 bases). Germline lookup yields CDR1 MDHEN and CDR2 SYDVKM. V lost 3 bases and J lost 5, with 7 bases in between. This CDR3 has 12 amino acids. CDR3 residues: CASSFSVETQYF. In DNA, the CDR3 is TGTGCCAGCAGTTTTAGCGTGGAGACCCAGTACTTC.

The chain employs TRBV6-6 and TRBJ1-5; D perhaps matches TRBD1 (6 bases). Per the germline V gene, CDR1 is MNHNY and CDR2 is SVGAGI (reference sequence). The CDR3 covers 15 residues. V was clipped by 5 bases and J by 1 base, with 12 bases between them. CDR3 nucleotide sequence: TGTGCCAGCAGTCTGGACAGATCGAGCAATCAGCCCCAGCATTTT. Amino acids: CASSLDRSSNQPQHF.

The chain is built from TRBV2 and TRBJ2-7; 11 nucleotides align to TRBD2. The CDR3 is 16 residues long. Germline lookup yields CDR1 SNHLY and CDR2 FYNNEI. J was trimmed by 12 bases and V by 3 bases; bases with no gene match: 16. CDR3 amino acids: CASSELTSGGEEGRYF. CDR3 DNA sequence: TGTGCCAGCAGTGAGCTAACTAGCGGGGGCGAGGAAGGGCGGTACTTC.

This chain connects TRBV6-5 to TRBJ2-5, with 10 bases identical to TRBD2. Germline V CDR1 and CDR2: MNHEY, SVGAGI. Germline trimming cut 7 bases from V and 2 bases from J; bases unmatched to any gene: 7. This CDR3 is 15 amino acids long. In nucleotides, the CDR3 is TGTGCCAGCACGTTGAGCGGGGGGGATCAAGAGACCCAGTACTTC. Its translation is CASTLSGGDQETQYF.

V and J are TRBV10-2 and TRBJ2-7; D possibly corresponds to TRBD2 (5 bases). Germline CDR1 is WSHSY and CDR2 is SAAADI. The V gene lost 7 bases and the J gene lost 1 base, with 14 bases spanning the gap. This CDR3 is built from 14 residues. CDR3 coding DNA: TGCGCCAGCACGGACGGGGTCGGGTCCTACGAGCAGTACTTC. Residues: CASTDGVGSYEQYF.